The 18 T cell receptor beta chains below were found in one sample sequenced in a study of T cell responses to AZD1222 COVID-19 vaccine. The repertoire was sequenced with immunoSEQ multiplex PCR; TCRdb's copy has only in-frame clones and lacks some. The data show roughly 150,000 clones, under 95% seen once. Here the sequenced sample was peripheral blood, taken on day 0 of AZD1222 vaccination. The source is an adult in good health.

This clone occurred once. V gene TRBV19 combines with J gene TRBJ2-1; D unclear. The length of the CDR3 is 14 residues. Germline V gene data show CDR1 as LNHDA and CDR2 as SQIVND (reference sequence). V was cut by 2 bases and J by 9 bases, with 14 bases left in between. CDR3 bases: TGTGCCAGTAGTATAAATAGCAGGTTGTTTGAGCAGTTCTTC. As protein: CASSINSRLFEQFF.

This rearrangement joins TRBV19 to TRBJ1-2; D ambiguous. CDR1 is LNHDA, CDR2 SQIVND, per germline (reference sequence). CDR3 length equals 15 residues. Deletions cut 5 bases from V and 0 bases from J, with 13 bases between. CDR3 sequence reads: CASSLGPTANYGYTF. CDR3 nucleotide sequence: TGTGCCAGTAGTCTCGGACCGACTGCTAACTATGGCTACACCTTC.

The chain recombines TRBV2 with TRBJ1-1; 8 positions agree with TRBD1. Trimming cost V 6 bases and J 12 bases; bases outside gene matches: 9. From germline, CDR1 is SNHLY and CDR2 FYNNEI. This CDR3 contains 12 residues. The DNA for the CDR3 is TGTGCCAGCAGCCGGGACAGGCGTGGGACTTTCTTT. Translated, it gives CASSRDRRGTFF.

The rearrangement links TRBV5-1 to TRBJ2-3, with 8 bases that match TRBD2. Per the germline V gene, CDR1 is SGHRS and CDR2 is YFSETQ. This CDR3 spans 14 amino acids. V gave up 5 bases and J gave up 6 bases; unmatched junction bases: 8. The CDR3 coding sequence is TGCGCCAGCAGGGTAGGACTAGCATCTGATACGCAGTATTTT. It specifies CASRVGLASDTQYF.

The V call is TRBV6-1, the J call TRBJ2-7, with TRBD1 matching over 8 bases. Germline assignment: CDR1 MNHNS and CDR2 SASEGT. With V trimmed by 2 bases and J by 3 bases, 18 bases remained unmatched. The CDR3 has 19 residues. The CDR3 here is CASSENERGWTGSSYEQYF. CDR3 nucleotides: TGTGCCAGCAGTGAAAATGAACGTGGGTGGACAGGGTCAAGCTACGAGCAGTACTTC.

This chain joins TRBV18 and TRBJ2-1; D not resolved. Germline CDR1 and CDR2: KGHSH and LQKENI. Trimming stripped 6 bases from V and 5 bases from J, with 8 bases between. The CDR3 is made up of 12 amino acids. CDR3 nucleotide sequence: TGTGCCAGCTCCCTCACCGACAATGAGCAGTTCTTC. This gives the protein CASSLTDNEQFF.

The J gene is TRBJ2-3, the V gene TRBV28; 7 positions match TRBD2. CDR1 and CDR2 (germline): MDHEN, SYDVKM. The CDR3 runs to 19 residues. With V trimmed by 3 bases and J by 0 bases, 15 bases remained unmatched. This chain's CDR3 is CASSFSSSGLAESTDTQYF. The CDR3 coding sequence is TGTGCCAGCAGTTTCTCATCTAGCGGCCTAGCGGAGAGCACAGATACGCAGTATTTT.

The chain joins TRBV7-3 to TRBJ1-6; TRBD1 matches 8 bases. The V gene end was trimmed by 5 bases and the J gene end by 6 bases; junction bases not matched to a gene: 3. Germline V lookup: CDR1 SGHTA, CDR2 FQGTGA. This CDR3 region has 14 residues. The CDR3 coding sequence is TGTGCCAGCAGCGCTACAGGGGGTAATTCACCCCTCCACTTT. This sequence encodes CASSATGGNSPLHF.

The chain has TRBV5-8 and TRBJ2-6; tentatively, D is TRBD1 (6 bases). V was cut by 1 base and J by 1 base, with 12 bases left in between. From germline, CDR1 is SGHTS and CDR2 YDEGEE. The CDR3 length is 17 residues. The CDR3 bases are TGTGCCAGCAGCTTGATTCAGGGGCCATCTGGGGCCAACGTCCTGACTTTC. Translating gives CASSLIQGPSGANVLTF.

The chain recombines TRBV11-2 with TRBJ1-5; the D is unclear. Trimming removed 5 bases from V and 1 base from J, with 15 bases in between. Looked up from germline, CDR1 is SGHAT and CDR2 is FQNNGV. The CDR3 is 16 amino acids. CDR3 loop: CASSEGRGLSNQPQHF. The CDR3 DNA reads as TGTGCCAGCAGCGAAGGGCGGGGATTGAGCAATCAGCCCCAGCATTTT.

This chain connects TRBV19 to TRBJ2-2; TRBD1 might be the D (5 bases). Deletions cut 11 bases from V and 0 bases from J, with 22 bases between. The CDR3 is 17 amino acids. Germline V gene sequence: CDR1 LNHDA, CDR2 SQIVND (reference sequence). CDR3 sequence (DNA): TGTGCCTCCAAAATTGGTTTAGAAGGGGCGAACACCGGGGAGCTGTTTTTT. This encodes CASKIGLEGANTGELFF.

The rearrangement links TRBV19 to TRBJ1-6; D is unclear. The CDR3 has 13 residues. Germline V lookup: CDR1 LNHDA, CDR2 SQIVND (reference sequence). V was shortened by 2 bases and J by 10 bases, with 9 bases between the two germline ends. The CDR3 DNA reads as TGTGCCAGTAGTATATCGCGGGAGTCACCCCTCCACTTT. Translated: CASSISRESPLHF.

This chain joins TRBV4-3 and TRBJ2-1, with D hard to call. The germline CDR1 and CDR2 sequences are LGHNA and YSLEER. The CDR3 extends over 14 amino acids. Trimming took 2 bases from V and 6 from J, leaving 11 bases between them. CDR3 sequence reads: CASSQRPGINEQFF. The CDR3 DNA is TGCGCCAGCAGCCAACGACCCGGTATCAATGAGCAGTTCTTC.

A single count supports this clone. Written as DNA, the CDR3 is TGCGCCAGCAGCTTGGGCAGCTATAACAATGAGCAGTTCTTC. This translates into CASSLGSYNNEQFF. V is TRBV5-1 and J is TRBJ2-1, with D uncertain. Germline V CDR1 and CDR2: SGHRS, YFSETQ. The CDR3 spans 14 residues. Trimming cost V 0 bases and J 5 bases, with 9 bases left between them.

The rearrangement joins TRBV18 to TRBJ2-2; 9 bases match TRBD1. This CDR3 region has 18 residues. CDR1 KGHSH and CDR2 LQKENI come from the germline V gene. Trimming cost V 4 bases and J 4 bases; bases outside gene matches: 13. CDR3 in amino acids: CASSLMALGQGSTGELFF. CDR3 DNA sequence: TGTGCCAGCTCACTGATGGCCCTAGGACAGGGGTCCACCGGGGAGCTGTTTTTT.

The V and J genes are TRBV27 and TRBJ2-1, with D unresolved. Germline assignment: CDR1 MNHEY and CDR2 SMNVEV (reference sequence). V was shortened by 3 bases and J by 10 bases, with 10 bases between the two germline ends. There are 12 residues in the CDR3. The CDR3 DNA is TGTGCCAGCAGTTTCAGACCCGGAGAGCAGTTCTTC. Its protein product is CASSFRPGEQFF.

This sequence joins TRBV7-3 and TRBJ2-2, with D maybe TRBD2 (5 bases). The V end was cut by 4 bases, the J end by 1 base, with 16 bases between. From germline, CDR1 is SGHTA and CDR2 FQGTGA. CDR3 length: 17 amino acids. CDR3 amino acids: CASSSQAGMGNTGELFF. DNA of the CDR3: TGTGCCAGCAGCTCCCAAGCCGGGATGGGGAACACCGGGGAGCTGTTTTTT. The full variable domain, completed using reference TRBV7-3 and TRBJ2-2, is GAGVSQTPSNKVTEKGKYVELRCDPISGHTALYWYRQSLGQGPEFLIYFQGTGAADDSGLPNDRFFAVRPEGSVSTLKIQRTERGDSAVYLCASSSQAGMGNTGELFFGEGSRLTVL.

The DNA for the CDR3 is TGTGCCAGCTCCCTTCTAAGGGTCAATCAGCCCCAGCATTTT. It yields the protein CASSLLRVNQPQHF. The chain employs TRBV2 and TRBJ1-5; no reliable D call. CDR3 length equals 14 residues. Germline CDR1 reads SNHLY; CDR2 reads FYNNEI. Trimming pared 8 bases from V and 3 bases from J, leaving 14 bases between.